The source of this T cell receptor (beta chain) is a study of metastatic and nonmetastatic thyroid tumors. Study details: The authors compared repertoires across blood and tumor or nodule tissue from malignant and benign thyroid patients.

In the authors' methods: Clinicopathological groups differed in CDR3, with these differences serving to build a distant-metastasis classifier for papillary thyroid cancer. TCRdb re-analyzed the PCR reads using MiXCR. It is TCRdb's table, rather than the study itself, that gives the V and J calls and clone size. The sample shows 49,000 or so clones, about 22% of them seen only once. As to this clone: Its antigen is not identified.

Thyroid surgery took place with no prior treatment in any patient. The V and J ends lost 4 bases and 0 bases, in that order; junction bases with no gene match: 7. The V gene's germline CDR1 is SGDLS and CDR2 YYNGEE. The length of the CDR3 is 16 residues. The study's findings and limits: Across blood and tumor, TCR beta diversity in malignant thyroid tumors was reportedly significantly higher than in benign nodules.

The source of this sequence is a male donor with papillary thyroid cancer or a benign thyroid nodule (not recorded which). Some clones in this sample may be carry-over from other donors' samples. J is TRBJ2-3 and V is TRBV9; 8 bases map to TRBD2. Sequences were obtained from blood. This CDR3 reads CASSTQASGSTDTQYF. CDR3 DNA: TGTGCCAGCAGCACCCAAGCTAGCGGGAGCACAGATACGCAGTATTTT.